Shown below are 20 T cell receptor beta chains from a single sample sequenced in a study of CD8+ T cells in alopecia areata. Extraction and reverse transcription of RNA yielded cDNA as the sequencing template. Clones were sequenced by immunoSEQ multiplex PCR, and TCRdb holds only the in-frame ones, with some missing. The table includes roughly 40,000 clones, roughly half detected once. CD4+ cells from several patients underwent sorting into CD25+CD127- cells. Sequencing input: CD4+ Tregs sorted from blood. The receptors were gathered from a human donor with alopecia areata.

The chain couples TRBV7-2 to TRBJ2-3, with D perhaps matching TRBD2 (6 bases). This CDR3 has 15 residues. CDR1 and CDR2 from the germline V gene are SGHTA and FQGNSA. Trimming took 0 bases from V and 4 from J, leaving 11 bases between them. Written as DNA, the CDR3 is TGTGCCAGCAGCTTAGCCGCGACTAGATCAGATACGCAGTATTTT. Translation gives CASSLAATRSDTQYF.

This clone was found a few times. The V gene is TRBV27, the J gene TRBJ1-1, with a possible D match to TRBD1 (5 bases). The CDR3 is 13 residues long. CDR1 is MNHEY, CDR2 SMNVEV, per germline (reference sequence). V lost 5 bases and J 4 bases, leaving 11 bases between the germline ends. The CDR3 region is CASSKGFRTEAFF. The CDR3 DNA sequence: TGTGCCAGCAGTAAGGGGTTCCGCACTGAAGCTTTCTTT.

This sequence joins TRBV5-5 and TRBJ2-2, with 8 bases lining up with TRBD2. Germline V lookup: CDR1 SGHKS, CDR2 YYEKEE (reference sequence). CDR3 length: 15 amino acids. Trimming cost V 1 base and J 5 bases; bases outside gene matches: 4. In DNA, the CDR3 is TGTGCCAGCAGCTTGTATACGGGAGGGACCGGGGAGCTGTTTTTT. Its translation is CASSLYTGGTGELFF.

This clone was detected only a few times. Here the CDR3 DNA reads TGTGCCAGCAGCTTACAGGGAATAAGGGACACCGGGGAGCTGTTTTTT. Amino acids: CASSLQGIRDTGELFF. The chain is built from TRBV7-9 and TRBJ2-2; possibly TRBD1 for D (5 bases). The V gene lost 2 bases and the J gene lost 3 bases, with 13 bases spanning the gap. Germline V CDR1 and CDR2: SEHNR, FQNEAQ (reference sequence). CDR3 length equals 16 residues.

This clone was seen only a few times. The J gene is TRBJ2-5, the V gene TRBV11-1; D is possibly TRBD1 (6 bases). This CDR3 is 15 amino acids long. CDR1 and CDR2 from the germline V gene are SGHAT and FQDESV (reference sequence). Trimming took 5 bases from V and 0 from J, leaving 13 bases between them. In DNA, the CDR3 is TGTGCCAGCAGCCTACGACAGGCCCACCAAGAGACCCAGTACTTC. As protein: CASSLRQAHQETQYF. The full variable domain, completed using reference TRBV11-1 and TRBJ2-5, is EAEVAQSPRYKITEKSQAVAFWCDPISGHATLYWYRQILGQGPELLVQFQDESVVDDSQLPKDRFSAERLKGVDSTLKIQPAELGDSAMYLCASSLRQAHQETQYFGPGTRLLVL.

In this sample, this clone turned up once. The junction shows a germline mismatch at one end, possibly a read error. V is TRBV18 and J is TRBJ1-5; TRBD1 is a possible D gene (5 bases). The V gene's germline CDR1 is KGHSH and CDR2 LQKENI. CDR3 length: 15 residues. This CDR3 reads CASSIGAYSDQPQHF. DNA of the CDR3: TGTGCCAGCTCAATAGGGGCGTATAGCGATCAGCCCCAGCATTTT.

This clone was counted between two and nine times. V is TRBV4-2 and J is TRBJ2-7; either TRBD1 or TRBD2 may fit D (6 bases each). The length of the CDR3 is 13 residues. The V and J ends lost 4 bases and 6 bases respectively, with 13 bases between them. CDR1 is LGHNA, CDR2 YNFKEQ, per germline. The CDR3 nucleotides are TGTGCCAGCAGCCCGCTACAGGGAGGCGAGCAGTACTTC. It yields the protein CASSPLQGGEQYF.

The chain uses TRBV4-3 and TRBJ2-1; TRBD2 agrees at 7 bases. The CDR3 has 15 residues. Trimming at V came to 4 bases and at J to 8 bases, leaving 11 bases not matched to a gene. The germline V gene has CDR1 LGHNA and CDR2 YSLEER. The CDR3 protein is CASSLRPGGRDEQFF. For the CDR3, the DNA is TGCGCCAGCAGCCTTAGGCCCGGGGGGAGAGATGAGCAGTTCTTC.

J is TRBJ1-1 and V is TRBV2; D is perhaps TRBD1 (5 bases). The CDR3 consists of 14 residues. In germline, CDR1 is SNHLY, CDR2 FYNNEI. V was clipped by 4 bases and J by 1 base, with 10 bases between them. This CDR3 is CASSGRGGNTEAFF. DNA of the CDR3: TGTGCCAGCAGTGGTCGGGGGGGGAACACTGAAGCTTTCTTT.

This sequence joins TRBV7-8 and TRBJ1-2; D may be TRBD1 (5 bases). The CDR3 is 13 residues long. Trimming removed 4 bases from V and 5 bases from J, with 11 bases in between. Germline loops: CDR1 SGHVS, CDR2 FQNEAQ. The CDR3 region has the DNA TGTGCCAGCAGCTCCCAGGGACGTTATGGCTACACCTTC. Its translation: CASSSQGRYGYTF.

The V call is TRBV5-1, the J call TRBJ2-1; 9 bases align to TRBD2. Germline values: CDR1 SGHRS, CDR2 YFSETQ. The CDR3 length is 16 residues. V was pared by 1 base and J by 4 bases, with 6 bases of the junction left unmatched. This chain's CDR3 is CASSLIRLAGYNEQFF. CDR3 in DNA: TGCGCCAGCAGCTTGATTCGCCTAGCGGGGTACAATGAGCAGTTCTTC.

The chain recombines TRBV7-3 with TRBJ2-5; 9 bases line up with TRBD1. CDR3 length equals 13 residues. V lost 4 bases and J lost 5; bases outside the gene matches: 2. In germline, CDR1 is SGHTA, CDR2 FQGTGA. The CDR3 DNA is TGTGCCAGCAGCTACGACAGGGGGGAGACCCAGTACTTC. Encoded protein: CASSYDRGETQYF.

A single count supports this clone. The chain employs TRBV5-1 and TRBJ2-5; the match to TRBD1 covers 7 bases. Trimming removed 7 bases from V and 5 bases from J; junction bases left unmatched: 11. The CDR3 is made up of 14 amino acids. CDR1 and CDR2 (germline): SGHRS, YFSETQ. This CDR3 is CASRLGGTTETQYF. The CDR3 nucleotides are TGCGCCAGCCGCCTAGGGGGCACGACGGAGACCCAGTACTTC.

V is TRBV4-1 and J is TRBJ1-5, with D perhaps TRBD1 (6 bases). The germline V gene encodes CDR1 MGHRA and CDR2 YSYEKL. This CDR3 region has 18 residues. Trimming took off 0 bases at V and 10 bases at J, with 25 bases between the two ends. The CDR3 nucleotides read TGCGCCAGCAGCCAAGATGTTGGACAGACCGTCTACTTTTCACCCCAGCATTTT. This gives the protein CASSQDVGQTVYFSPQHF.

The chain has TRBV4-1 and TRBJ2-1; TRBD2 matches at 12 bases. The CDR3 consists of 18 residues. The V gene's germline CDR1 is MGHRA and CDR2 YSYEKL. After removal of 1 base from V and 9 bases from J, the junction contained 13 bases not matched to a gene. The CDR3 bases are TGCGCCAGCAGCCAAGGGCTAGCGGGAGGGCCCCAGTCGTCTGAGCAGTTCTTC. Its protein product is CASSQGLAGGPQSSEQFF.

The rearrangement links TRBV11-1 to TRBJ2-7; no reliable D call. The CDR3 has 14 residues. Per the germline V gene, CDR1 is SGHAT and CDR2 is FQDESV (reference sequence). Trimming pared 6 bases from V and 0 bases from J, leaving 12 bases between. CDR3 sequence (DNA): TGTGCCAGCAGTTTGACGGTTGTCTCCTACGAGCAGTACTTC. This translates into CASSLTVVSYEQYF.

In this sample, this clone turned up a few times. The chain joins TRBV18 to TRBJ2-1, with D hard to call. Germline V gene sequence: CDR1 KGHSH, CDR2 LQKENI. The V and J ends lost 1 base and 3 bases respectively, with 7 bases between them. The CDR3 has 14 amino acids. CDR3 DNA: TGTGCCAGCTCACCACTCGGACGCTACAATGAGCAGTTCTTC. This translates into CASSPLGRYNEQFF.

This clone came up once. The chain carries TRBV5-4 and TRBJ2-7; D may correspond to TRBD1 or TRBD2 (5 bases each). The CDR3 is made up of 15 amino acids. The V end lost 3 bases, the J end lost 5 bases, and 18 bases lay between the germline ends. Germline CDR1 SGHNT, CDR2 YYREEE (reference sequence). CDR3 sequence (DNA): TGTGCCAGCAGCTGGGGCGGGTCTCTTTGGAACGAGCAGTACTTC. Translation gives CASSWGGSLWNEQYF.

This clone was seen a few times. The V gene is TRBV20-1, the J gene TRBJ2-1, with D unresolved. Germline V CDR1 and CDR2: DFQATT, SNEGSKA (reference sequence). CDR3 length: 11 amino acids. Trimming left V 3 bases short and J 8 bases short, with 8 bases between. CDR3 coding DNA: TGCAGTGCTAGTAGGGTCCATGAGCAGTTCTTC. Translation: CSASRVHEQFF.

V and J are TRBV7-6 and TRBJ1-1, with D hard to call. This CDR3 has 13 residues. V was trimmed by 0 bases and J by 5 bases, leaving 7 bases between them. Germline V CDR1 and CDR2: SGHVS, FNYEAQ. This chain's CDR3 is CASSLARGTEAFF. The CDR3 DNA sequence: TGTGCCAGCAGCTTAGCGCGGGGAACTGAAGCTTTCTTT.